This T cell receptor beta chain was identified in a study of cytomegalovirus exposure and HLA in healthy donors. The CDR3 length is 16 residues. CDR1 and CDR2 from the germline V gene are SGHNT and YYREEE (reference sequence). The V segment lost 4 bases and the J segment 7 bases; nucleotides outside the gene matches: 13. The PCR made use of 60 Vbeta and 13 Jbeta primers. Original processing methods: Around 11 million shared chains were among the approximately 82 million unique TCR beta chains that a later analysis counted. Produced via immunoSEQ multiplex PCR; TCRdb's table is partial and in-frame only. That table gives V, J and clone size, and the DNA gave D and trimming. This sample has some 160,000 clones, with around 84% found just once. Remarks on this clone: The antigen remains unidentified.

Overall study findings and caveats: In vitro checks showed that a few CMV-associated chains really do target CMV antigens. It was likely that a cluster of highly shared sequence variants was a sequencing artifact. Productive rates of about 87% or about 30% were seen for most TCR beta V segments in an earlier analysis.

This clonotype was obtained from a man between 18 and 29 years old in good health and CMV-seronegative. This chain joins TRBV5-4 and TRBJ2-4; 8 bases agree with TRBD2. The sequencing sample was made of PBMCs. CDR3 sequence reads: CASSPGPAGAGNIQYF. CDR3 DNA: TGTGCCAGCAGCCCTGGGCCAGCGGGAGCAGGGAACATTCAGTACTTC.